This T cell receptor (beta chain) is drawn from a study of blood T cells in healthy people across ages. As for the study in general: Capturing about one barcoded beta molecule per two T cells was achieved by template switching.

The authors ran a second PCR of about 7 to 12 cycles using a sample-barcoded 5' primer and a J-beta primer mix. Each cDNA molecule, via a template-switch adaptor with 12 random nucleotides, was tagged. TCRdb re-called the 5' RACE reads through MiXCR, storing one row per CDR3 protein. The sample lists some 1.5 million distinct CDR3 sequences; roughly 30% were seen once. Germline assignment: CDR1 SGHTA and CDR2 FQGNSA. V was clipped by 4 bases and J by 3 bases, with 10 bases between them. The CDR3 is made up of 13 amino acids. Researchers isolated at least 6 million PBMCs per sample. Each sample provided at least 5.5 micrograms of extracted total RNA.

V gene TRBV7-2 combines with J gene TRBJ2-7; D remains ambiguous. This sequence was found in a woman in her twenties or thirties in good health. The sample comprised blood. The CDR3 spells CASSSYADYEQYF. The CDR3 nucleotides read TGTGCCAGCAGCTCCTACGCTGACTACGAGCAGTACTTC. Combining the CDR3 with reference TRBV7-2 and TRBJ2-7 gives the whole variable domain GAGVSQSPSNKVTEKGKDVELRCDPISGHTALYWYRQSLGQGLEFLIYFQGNSAPDKSGLPSDRFSAERTGGSVSTLTIQRTQQEDSAVYLCASSSYADYEQYFGPGTRLTVT.